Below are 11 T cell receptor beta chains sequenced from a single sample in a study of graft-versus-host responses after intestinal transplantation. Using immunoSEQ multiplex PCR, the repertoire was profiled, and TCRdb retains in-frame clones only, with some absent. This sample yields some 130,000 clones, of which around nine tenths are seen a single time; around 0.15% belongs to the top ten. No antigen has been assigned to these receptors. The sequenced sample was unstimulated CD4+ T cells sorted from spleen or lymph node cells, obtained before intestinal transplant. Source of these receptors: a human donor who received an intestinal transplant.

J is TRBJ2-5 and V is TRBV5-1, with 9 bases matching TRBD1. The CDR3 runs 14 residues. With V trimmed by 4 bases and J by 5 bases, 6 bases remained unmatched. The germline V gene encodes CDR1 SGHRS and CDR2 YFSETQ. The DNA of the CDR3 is TGCGCCAGCAGCCCGGGACAGGGATTGGAGACCCAGTACTTC. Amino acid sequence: CASSPGQGLETQYF.

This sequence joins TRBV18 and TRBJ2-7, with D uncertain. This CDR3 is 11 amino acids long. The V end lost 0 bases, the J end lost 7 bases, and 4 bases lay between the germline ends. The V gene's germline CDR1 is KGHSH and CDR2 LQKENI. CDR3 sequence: CASSPPGEQYF. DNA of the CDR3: TGTGCCAGCTCACCACCCGGGGAGCAGTACTTC. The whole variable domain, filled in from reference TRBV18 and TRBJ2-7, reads NAGVMQNPRHLVRRRGQEARLRCSPMKGHSHVYWYRQLPEEGLKFMVYLQKENIIDESGMPKERFSAEFPKEGPSILRIQQVVRGDSAAYFCASSPPGEQYFGPGTRLTVT.

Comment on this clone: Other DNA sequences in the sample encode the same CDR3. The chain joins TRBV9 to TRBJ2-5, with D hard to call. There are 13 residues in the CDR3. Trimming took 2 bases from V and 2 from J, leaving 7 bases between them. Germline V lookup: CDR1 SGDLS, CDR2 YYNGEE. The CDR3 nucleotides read TGTGCCAGCAGCGTTGACCCACAAGAGACCCAGTACTTC. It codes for CASSVDPQETQYF.

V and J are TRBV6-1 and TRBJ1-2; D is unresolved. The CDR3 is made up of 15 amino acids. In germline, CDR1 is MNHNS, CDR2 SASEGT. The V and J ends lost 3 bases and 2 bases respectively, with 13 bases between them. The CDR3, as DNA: TGTGCCAGCAGTGAGTTTCATAGGGCAAACTATGGCTACACCTTC. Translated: CASSEFHRANYGYTF.

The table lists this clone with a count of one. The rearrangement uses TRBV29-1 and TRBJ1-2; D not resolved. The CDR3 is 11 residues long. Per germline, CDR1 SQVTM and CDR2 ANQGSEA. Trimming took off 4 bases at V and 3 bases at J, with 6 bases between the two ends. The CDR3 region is CSVGEDYGYTF. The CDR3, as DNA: TGCAGCGTTGGAGAAGACTATGGCTACACCTTC.

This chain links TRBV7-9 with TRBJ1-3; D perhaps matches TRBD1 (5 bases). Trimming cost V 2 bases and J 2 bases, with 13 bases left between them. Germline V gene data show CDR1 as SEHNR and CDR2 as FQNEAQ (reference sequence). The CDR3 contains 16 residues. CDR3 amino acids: CASSLQGAGTGNTIYF. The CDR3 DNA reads TGTGCCAGCAGCTTACAGGGCGCCGGGACTGGAAACACCATATATTTT.

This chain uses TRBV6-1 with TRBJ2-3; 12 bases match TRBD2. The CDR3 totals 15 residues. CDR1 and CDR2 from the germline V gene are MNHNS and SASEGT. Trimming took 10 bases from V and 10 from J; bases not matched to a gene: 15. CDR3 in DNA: TGTGCCACCATACTACCGACTAGCGGGGGAGAGTCGCAGTATTTT. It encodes CATILPTSGGESQYF.

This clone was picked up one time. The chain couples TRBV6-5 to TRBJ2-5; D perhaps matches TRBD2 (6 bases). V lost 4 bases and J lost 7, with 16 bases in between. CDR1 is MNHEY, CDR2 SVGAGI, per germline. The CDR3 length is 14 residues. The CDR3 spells CASSSPGLRGTQYF. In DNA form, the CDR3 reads TGTGCCAGCAGTTCTCCGGGACTCCGAGGGACCCAGTACTTC.

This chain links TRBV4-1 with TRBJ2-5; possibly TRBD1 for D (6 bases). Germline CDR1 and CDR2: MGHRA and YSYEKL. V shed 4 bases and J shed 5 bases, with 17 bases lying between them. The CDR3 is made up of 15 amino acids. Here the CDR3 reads CASSRRDQGQETQYF. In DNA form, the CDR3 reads TGCGCCAGCAGCCGCCGGGACCAGGGGCAGGAGACCCAGTACTTC.

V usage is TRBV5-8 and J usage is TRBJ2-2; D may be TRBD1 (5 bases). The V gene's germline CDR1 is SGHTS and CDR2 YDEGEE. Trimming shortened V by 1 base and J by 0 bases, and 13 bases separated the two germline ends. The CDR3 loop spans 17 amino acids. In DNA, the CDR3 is TGTGCCAGCAGCTTGCGTGGACACCCACCGAACACCGGGGAGCTGTTTTTT. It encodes CASSLRGHPPNTGELFF.

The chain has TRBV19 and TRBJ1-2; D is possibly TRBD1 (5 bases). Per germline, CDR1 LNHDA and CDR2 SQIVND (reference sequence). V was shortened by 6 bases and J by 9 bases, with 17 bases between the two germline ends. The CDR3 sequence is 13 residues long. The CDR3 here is CASRDTGPVRYTF. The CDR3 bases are TGTGCCAGTAGGGATACGGGGCCGGTCCGCTACACCTTC.